A single T cell receptor beta chain is shown here with its context. These data belong to a study of blood T cell repertoires in COVID-19. Across the whole study: The samples span acute and convalescent COVID-19 from the United States, Italy and Spain.

The V end lost 5 bases, the J end lost 0 bases, and 10 bases lay between the germline ends. The germline V gene encodes CDR1 SEHNR and CDR2 FQNEAQ (reference sequence). This CDR3 is 14 amino acids long. Only in-frame clones appear in the TCRdb table, and some are missing; sequencing was by immunoSEQ multiplex PCR. The data contain some 220,000 clones, over 75% of them seen just once; the ten biggest clones take up roughly 3.7%. Sequenced input: PBMCs or T cells enriched from blood (not recorded which). The sequence was collected from a woman between 18 and 30 years old in a cohort exposed to, infected with or recovered from COVID-19 (not recorded which). This chain connects TRBV7-9 to TRBJ1-1; D remains unclear. CDR3 region: CASSLVRLNTEAFF. DNA for the CDR3: TGTGCCAGCAGCCTCGTGAGATTGAACACTGAAGCTTTCTTT.